This T cell receptor beta chain was identified in a study of graft-versus-host responses after intestinal transplantation. Method: immunoSEQ multiplex PCR; TCRdb's copy keeps in-frame clones and lacks some. The repertoire consists of approximately 120,000 clones, with roughly 92% occurring once and the leading ten covering over 0.15%. The table lists this clone with a count of one. The target antigen is unknown. Trimming at V came to 1 base and at J to 0 bases, leaving 15 bases not matched to a gene. This CDR3 spans 22 amino acids. Per the germline V gene, CDR1 is MNHEY and CDR2 is SMNVEV (reference sequence). Study-level results: An association linked early post-transplant HvG declines with peak circulating GvH clone levels.

This sequence originates from a human donor who received an intestinal transplant. The chain carries TRBV27 and TRBJ1-6; the match to TRBD1 covers 10 bases. This specimen was unstimulated CD4+ T cells sorted from spleen or lymph node cells, taken before intestinal transplant. The CDR3: CASSLYGQGVMISLSYNSPLHF. CDR3 nucleotide sequence: TGTGCCAGCAGTTTATACGGACAGGGGGTTATGATTTCGCTCTCCTATAATTCACCCCTCCACTTT.